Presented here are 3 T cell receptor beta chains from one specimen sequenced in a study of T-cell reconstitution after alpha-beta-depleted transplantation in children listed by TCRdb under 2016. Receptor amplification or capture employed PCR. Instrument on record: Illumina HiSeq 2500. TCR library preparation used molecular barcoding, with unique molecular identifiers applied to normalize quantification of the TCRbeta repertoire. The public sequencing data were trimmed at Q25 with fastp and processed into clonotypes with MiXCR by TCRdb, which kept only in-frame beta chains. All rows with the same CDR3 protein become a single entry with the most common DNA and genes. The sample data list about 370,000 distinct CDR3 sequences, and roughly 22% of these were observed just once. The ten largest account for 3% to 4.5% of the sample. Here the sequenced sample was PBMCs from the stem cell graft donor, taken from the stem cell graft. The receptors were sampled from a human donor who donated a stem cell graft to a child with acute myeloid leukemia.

The CDR3 sequence is CASSPRASNEQFF. CDR3 sequence (DNA): TGCGCCAGCAGCCCGAGGGCTAGCAATGAGCAGTTCTTC. J is TRBJ2-1 and V is TRBV4-1; D perhaps matches TRBD2 (5 bases). Per the germline V gene, CDR1 is MGHRA and CDR2 is YSYEKL. CDR3 length equals 13 residues. The V end lost 4 bases, the J end lost 6 bases, and 10 bases lay between the germline ends.

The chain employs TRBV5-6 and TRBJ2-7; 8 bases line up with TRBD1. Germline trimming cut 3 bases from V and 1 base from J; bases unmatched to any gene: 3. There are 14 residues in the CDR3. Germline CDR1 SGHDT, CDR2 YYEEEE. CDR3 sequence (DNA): TGTGCCAGCAGCTGGGGACAGGCGTCCTACGAGCAGTACTTC. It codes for CASSWGQASYEQYF.

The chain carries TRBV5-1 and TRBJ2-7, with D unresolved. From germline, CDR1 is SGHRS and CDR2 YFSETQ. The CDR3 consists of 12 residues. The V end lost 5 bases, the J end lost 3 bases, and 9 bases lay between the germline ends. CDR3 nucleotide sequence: TGCGCCAGCAGGGAAACCTACTACGAGCAGTACTTC. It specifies CASRETYYEQYF.